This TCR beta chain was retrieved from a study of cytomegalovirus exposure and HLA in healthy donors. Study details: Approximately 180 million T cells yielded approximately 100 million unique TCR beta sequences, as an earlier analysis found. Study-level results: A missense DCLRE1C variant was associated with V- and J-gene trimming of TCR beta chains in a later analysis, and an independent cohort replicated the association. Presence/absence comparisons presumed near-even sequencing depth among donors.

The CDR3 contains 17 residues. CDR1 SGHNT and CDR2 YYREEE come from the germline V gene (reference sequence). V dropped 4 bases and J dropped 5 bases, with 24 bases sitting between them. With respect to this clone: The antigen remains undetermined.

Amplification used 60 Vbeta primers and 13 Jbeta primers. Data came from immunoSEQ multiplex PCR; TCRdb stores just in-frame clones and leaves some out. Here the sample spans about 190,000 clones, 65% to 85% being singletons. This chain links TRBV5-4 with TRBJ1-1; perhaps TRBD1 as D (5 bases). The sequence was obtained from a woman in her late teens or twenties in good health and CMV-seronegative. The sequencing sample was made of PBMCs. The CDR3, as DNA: TGTGCCAGCAGCCCACCTGGGGGGTCAAGCTTAAAAACTGAAGCTTTCTTT. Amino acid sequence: CASSPPGGSSLKTEAFF.